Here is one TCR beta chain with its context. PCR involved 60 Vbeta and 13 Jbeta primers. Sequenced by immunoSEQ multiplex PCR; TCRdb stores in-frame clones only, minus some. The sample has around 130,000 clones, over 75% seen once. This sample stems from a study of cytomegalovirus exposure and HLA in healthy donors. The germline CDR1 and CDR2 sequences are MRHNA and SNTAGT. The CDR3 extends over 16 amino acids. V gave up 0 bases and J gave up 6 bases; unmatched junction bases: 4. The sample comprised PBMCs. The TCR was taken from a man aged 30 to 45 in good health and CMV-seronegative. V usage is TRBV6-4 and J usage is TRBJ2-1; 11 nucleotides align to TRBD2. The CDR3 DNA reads TGTGCCAGCAGTGACTCGGGGCTAGCGGGAGGCAATGAGCAGTTCTTC. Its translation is CASSDSGLAGGNEQFF.